This T cell receptor beta chain was documented in a study of cytomegalovirus exposure and HLA in healthy donors. PCR employed 60 Vbeta and 13 Jbeta primers. Sequencing was performed with immunoSEQ multiplex PCR; in TCRdb, only in-frame clones are kept and a portion is missing. The table includes around 150,000 clones, around 79% detected once. Per germline, CDR1 MNHEY and CDR2 SMNVEV (reference sequence). Trimming cost V 6 bases and J 3 bases, with 12 bases left between them. The CDR3 is 14 amino acids. Sequencing used PBMCs. J is TRBJ2-1 and V is TRBV27, with D perhaps TRBD1 (5 bases). This receptor was obtained from a man aged 25 to 40 in good health and CMV-seropositive. The DNA of the CDR3 is TGTGCCAGCAGACCAGGGAATGGCTACAATGAGCAGTTCTTC. Translation gives CASRPGNGYNEQFF.